The 31 T cell receptor beta chains reported below all come from one sample, sequenced in a study of technical replicates of blood from a handful of donors. Produced via immunoSEQ multiplex PCR; TCRdb's table is partial and in-frame only. The sample lists 60,000 to 65,000 clones, about 89% occurring once. Sequencing was done on a sample of PBMCs. Receptor source: a human donor in good health. Some clones in this sample may be carry-over from other donors' samples.

There are a few counts of this clone. CDR3 coding DNA: TGTGCCAGCAGCCAAGAAGGTTCAAGAGGGTGGGATTCACCCCTCCACTTT. It translates to CASSQEGSRGWDSPLHF. The chain couples TRBV14 to TRBJ1-6; no firm D call. The CDR3 has 17 amino acids. Per germline, CDR1 SGHDN and CDR2 FVKESK. Trimming cost V 0 bases and J 8 bases, with 17 bases left between them.

The rearrangement links TRBV7-2 to TRBJ1-5; 10 bases line up with TRBD1. From germline, CDR1 is SGHTA and CDR2 FQGNSA. The length of the CDR3 is 16 residues. V was pared by 4 bases and J by 2 bases, with 5 bases of the junction left unmatched. This CDR3 is CASSYQGTGGNQPQHF. The DNA for the CDR3 is TGTGCCAGCAGCTACCAGGGGACAGGGGGCAATCAGCCCCAGCATTTT.

The rearrangement links TRBV2 to TRBJ2-4, with a weak D call TRBD2 (5 bases). CDR3 length equals 16 residues. The germline V gene has CDR1 SNHLY and CDR2 FYNNEI. V dropped 5 bases and J dropped 0 bases, with 14 bases sitting between them. CDR3: CASSRTSTLAKNIQYF. CDR3 nucleotide sequence: TGTGCCAGCAGTCGGACTTCTACACTAGCCAAAAACATTCAGTACTTC.

This sequence joins TRBV15 and TRBJ1-3, with 9 nucleotides matching TRBD1. Germline CDR1 and CDR2: LNHNV and YYDKDF (reference sequence). V shed 8 bases and J 2 bases; nucleotides not matched to a gene: 4. The CDR3 extends over 14 amino acids. CDR3 bases: TGTGCCACCGGGGACAGGGAGACTGGAAACACCATATATTTT. Its translation: CATGDRETGNTIYF.

The CDR3 sequence: CASSELGRGQGYTF. CDR3 in DNA: TGTGCCAGCAGTGAACTCGGCAGGGGGCAAGGCTACACCTTC. The J gene is TRBJ1-2, the V gene TRBV2; 8 bases are shared with TRBD1. The germline CDR1 and CDR2 sequences are SNHLY and FYNNEI. V trimming: 2 bases; J trimming: 8 bases; junction bases outside the gene matches: 7. The CDR3 has 14 residues.

This clone has just a few counts. V usage is TRBV7-8 and J usage is TRBJ2-1; possibly TRBD2 for D (6 bases). Trimming shortened V by 8 bases and J by 5 bases, and 16 bases separated the two germline ends. This CDR3 region has 14 residues. Germline CDR1 reads SGHVS; CDR2 reads FQNEAQ. CDR3 region: CASHRRGGNNEQFF. In DNA form, the CDR3 reads TGTGCCAGCCACCGTAGGGGAGGCAACAATGAGCAGTTCTTC.

The CDR3: CASSLSGQGTDTQYF. CDR3 coding DNA: TGTGCCAGCAGCTTATCGGGACAGGGCACAGATACGCAGTATTTT. This chain links TRBV7-3 with TRBJ2-3, with TRBD1 identical over 8 bases. V dropped 2 bases and J dropped 1; count of bases not matched to a gene: 2. The CDR3 sequence is 15 residues long. Germline loops: CDR1 SGHTA, CDR2 FQGTGA.

V and J are TRBV19 and TRBJ2-5, with 13 bases matching TRBD2. CDR1 is LNHDA and CDR2 is SQIVND in the germline V gene (reference sequence). Trimming cost V 5 bases and J 4 bases; bases outside gene matches: 4. This CDR3 is 15 amino acids long. This CDR3 reads CASSPGTSGAETQYF. The CDR3 DNA reads TGTGCCAGTAGTCCAGGGACTAGCGGGGCAGAGACCCAGTACTTC.

The chain employs TRBV9 and TRBJ1-3; 7 bases are shared with TRBD1. V dropped 1 base and J dropped 3; count of bases not matched to a gene: 1. This CDR3 has 14 amino acids. The germline CDR1 and CDR2 sequences are SGDLS and YYNGEE. CDR3 nucleotides: TGTGCCAGCAGCGTAACAGGGGATGGAAACACCATATATTTT. It specifies CASSVTGDGNTIYF.

This clone turned up a few times. The chain couples TRBV7-9 to TRBJ1-1; D call uncertain. The V end lost 1 base, the J end lost 2 bases, and 8 bases lay between the germline ends. CDR3 length: 14 residues. CDR1 and CDR2 from the germline V gene are SEHNR and FQNEAQ (reference sequence). The CDR3 DNA follows: TGTGCCAGCAGCTTAGTTGCGTTAAACACTGAAGCTTTCTTT. Translating gives CASSLVALNTEAFF.

The gene calls are TRBV21-1 and TRBJ1-5. TRBV21-1 constitutes a pseudogene. CDR3 length: 13 amino acids. CDR3 region: CASSKADNQPQHF. The CDR3 DNA sequence: TGTGCCAGCAGCAAGGCGGACAATCAGCCCCAGCATTTT.

J is TRBJ1-1 and V is TRBV9; 7 bases align to TRBD1. The germline gives CDR1 SGDLS, CDR2 YYNGEE. CDR3 length: 13 residues. The junction had 3 bases not matched to a gene; V was cut back by 2 bases and J by 5 bases. The CDR3 spells CASSVLDRTEAFF. CDR3 nucleotides: TGTGCCAGCAGCGTTCTGGACAGGACTGAAGCTTTCTTT. Full variable domain (remainder filled in from reference TRBV9 and TRBJ1-1): DSGVTQTPKHLITATGQRVTLRCSPRSGDLSVYWYQQSLDQGLQFLIQYYNGEERAKGNILERFSAQQFPDLHSELNLSSLELGDSALYFCASSVLDRTEAFFGQGTRLTVV.

V and J are TRBV4-1 and TRBJ1-4, with D perhaps matching TRBD1 (6 bases). The V and J ends lost 4 bases and 7 bases respectively, with 16 bases between them. The CDR3 consists of 15 residues. Germline V gene lookup returns CDR1 MGHRA and CDR2 YSYEKL. The CDR3: CASSPGGGGGEKLFF. CDR3 nucleotides: TGCGCCAGCAGCCCTGGAGGGGGGGGAGGTGAAAAACTGTTTTTT.

This clone has just one count. For the CDR3, the DNA is TGTGCCAGCAGCTTGAGGAGGGGTCCAGGGAATTCACCCCTCCACTTT. Translating it yields CASSLRRGPGNSPLHF. The chain combines TRBV5-6 with TRBJ1-6; D possibly corresponds to TRBD1 (5 bases). The germline gives CDR1 SGHDT, CDR2 YYEEEE. The CDR3 has 16 residues. V was trimmed by 1 base and J by 7 bases, leaving 15 bases between them.

The gene calls are TRBV2 and TRBJ2-7; the D gene is possibly TRBD2 (6 bases). This CDR3 is 13 amino acids long. The germline V gene encodes CDR1 SNHLY and CDR2 FYNNEI. V lost 7 bases, J lost 3 bases, and 13 bases lay in between. In nucleotides, the CDR3 is TGTGCCAGCAATGGGGCGGGGAACTACGAGCAGTACTTC. As protein: CASNGAGNYEQYF.

V usage is TRBV5-1 and J usage is TRBJ2-7, with TRBD2 matching 12 bases. Germline V gene lookup returns CDR1 SGHRS and CDR2 YFSETQ. The CDR3 covers 18 residues. V dropped 0 bases and J dropped 2; count of bases not matched to a gene: 9. The CDR3: CASSLAGTSGSITYEQYF. Written as DNA, the CDR3 is TGCGCCAGCAGCTTGGCTGGGACTAGCGGGTCGATAACCTACGAGCAGTACTTC. The whole variable domain, remainder taken from reference TRBV5-1 and TRBJ2-7, is KAGVTQTPRYLIKTRGQQVTLSCSPISGHRSVSWYQQTPGQGLQFLFEYFSETQRNKGNFPGRFSGRQFSNSRSEMNVSTLELGDSALYLCASSLAGTSGSITYEQYFGPGTRLTVT.

This clone has only a few counts. The CDR3 loop reads CASSLWAANTGELFF. The CDR3, as DNA: TGTGCCAGCAGCTTGTGGGCAGCGAACACCGGGGAGCTGTTTTTT. This chain links TRBV5-6 with TRBJ2-2, with D unclear. Trimming took off 1 base at V and 0 bases at J, with 7 bases between the two ends. This CDR3 is 15 amino acids long. Per the germline V gene, CDR1 is SGHDT and CDR2 is YYEEEE.

This chain connects TRBV11-2 to TRBJ1-5; 8 bases are a match to TRBD1. CDR3 length: 15 amino acids. The germline V gene encodes CDR1 SGHAT and CDR2 FQNNGV. V shed 5 bases, J shed 5 bases, and the junction held 8 bases outside the gene matches. The CDR3 DNA is TGTGCCAGCAGCCCCCGGGCAGGGGGCGATCAGCCCCAGCATTTT. This gives the protein CASSPRAGGDQPQHF.

The chain links TRBV18 to TRBJ1-6; 9 bases agree with TRBD1. Losses at the gene ends were 6 bases for V and 8 bases for J; bases not matched to a gene: 5. The CDR3 runs to 14 residues. Per the germline V gene, CDR1 is KGHSH and CDR2 is LQKENI. The CDR3 region is CASSWGQGDSPLHF. CDR3 nucleotides: TGTGCCAGCTCGTGGGGACAGGGTGATTCACCCCTCCACTTT.

The J gene is TRBJ2-3, the V gene TRBV6-5, with 8 bases identical to TRBD1. Germline V gene sequence: CDR1 MNHEY, CDR2 SVGAGI. This CDR3 is 16 amino acids long. The V segment lost 2 bases and the J segment 4 bases; nucleotides outside the gene matches: 8. The CDR3 protein is CASSYAPGGISDTQYF. As DNA, the CDR3 is TGTGCCAGCAGTTACGCACCAGGGGGCATTTCAGATACGCAGTATTTT.

The gene calls are TRBV6-9 and TRBJ2-7; TRBD1 matches 7 bases. Trimming took 7 bases from V and 6 from J; bases not matched to a gene: 3. Per the germline V gene, CDR1 is MNHGY and CDR2 is SVAAGI. The CDR3 loop spans 11 amino acids. CDR3 sequence: CASKQGFEQYF. The CDR3 DNA follows: TGTGCCAGCAAACAGGGGTTCGAGCAGTACTTC.

This chain joins TRBV27 and TRBJ1-2; 8 bases line up with TRBD1. The V gene's germline CDR1 is MNHEY and CDR2 SMNVEV (reference sequence). Trimming at V came to 4 bases and at J to 4 bases, leaving 5 bases not matched to a gene. This CDR3 has 14 residues. CDR3 residues: CASSSGGRGYGYTF. CDR3 DNA sequence: TGTGCCAGCAGTTCAGGGGGCAGGGGCTATGGCTACACCTTC.

The chain employs TRBV10-3 and TRBJ2-5, with 14 bases that match TRBD2. The V gene's germline CDR1 is ENHRY and CDR2 SYGVKD. The CDR3 runs 15 residues. V was clipped by 10 bases and J by 5 bases; unmatched bases: 9. This chain's CDR3 is CATELGTSGGETQYF. CDR3 nucleotide sequence: TGTGCCACCGAGCTAGGGACTAGCGGGGGCGAGACCCAGTACTTC.

The J gene is TRBJ2-2, the V gene TRBV10-3, with 9 bases that match TRBD2. Germline CDR1 ENHRY, CDR2 SYGVKD. The length of the CDR3 is 16 residues. The V segment lost 6 bases and the J segment 1 base; nucleotides outside the gene matches: 6. CDR3 sequence (DNA): TGTGCCATCAGGGCGGGACTAGCACTGAACACCGGGGAGCTGTTTTTT. It translates to CAIRAGLALNTGELFF.

The chain recombines TRBV27 with TRBJ2-7, with a weak D call TRBD1 (5 bases). The germline V gene has CDR1 MNHEY and CDR2 SMNVEV (reference sequence). Trimming left V 6 bases short and J 9 bases short, with 18 bases between. The CDR3 length is 13 residues. CDR3 bases: TGTGCCAGCAGCTCAGGTCGGGTCCAGGGGCAGTACTTC. It is translated as CASSSGRVQGQYF.

V and J are TRBV5-1 and TRBJ2-5; 8 bases are a match to TRBD2. CDR3 length: 14 amino acids. Germline V gene lookup returns CDR1 SGHRS and CDR2 YFSETQ. V dropped 5 bases and J dropped 5; count of bases not matched to a gene: 8. The CDR3 sequence: CASSQAGGYETQYF. The CDR3 DNA sequence: TGCGCCAGCAGTCAGGCGGGGGGCTATGAGACCCAGTACTTC. The whole variable domain, filled in from reference TRBV5-1 and TRBJ2-5, reads KAGVTQTPRYLIKTRGQQVTLSCSPISGHRSVSWYQQTPGQGLQFLFEYFSETQRNKGNFPGRFSGRQFSNSRSEMNVSTLELGDSALYLCASSQAGGYETQYFGPGTRLLVL.

CDR3 nucleotides: TGCAGCGCAGGTGCCAACGAACCCTACGAGCAGTACTTC. Translation: CSAGANEPYEQYF. V is TRBV29-1 and J is TRBJ2-7, with D hard to call. Trimming left V 7 bases short and J 2 bases short, with 15 bases between. CDR1 and CDR2 (germline): SQVTM, ANQGSEA. The CDR3 extends over 13 amino acids.

The chain employs TRBV9 and TRBJ1-4, with D uncertain. Trimming stripped 2 bases from V and 0 bases from J, with 5 bases between. This CDR3 contains 14 residues. Germline V gene data show CDR1 as SGDLS and CDR2 as YYNGEE. The CDR3 bases are TGTGCCAGCAGCGTCGGTGCAACTAATGAAAAACTGTTTTTT. Its protein product is CASSVGATNEKLFF.

The gene calls are TRBV5-1 and TRBJ1-1, with TRBD1 identical over 8 bases. From germline, CDR1 is SGHRS and CDR2 YFSETQ. Trimming removed 1 base from V and 4 bases from J; junction bases left unmatched: 3. CDR3 length: 14 amino acids. CDR3: CASSLQGAITEAFF. In DNA form, the CDR3 reads TGCGCCAGCAGCTTGCAGGGGGCGATCACTGAAGCTTTCTTT. The full variable domain, its missing parts supplied by reference TRBV5-1 and TRBJ1-1, is KAGVTQTPRYLIKTRGQQVTLSCSPISGHRSVSWYQQTPGQGLQFLFEYFSETQRNKGNFPGRFSGRQFSNSRSEMNVSTLELGDSALYLCASSLQGAITEAFFGQGTRLTVV.

This chain connects TRBV10-3 to TRBJ2-1, with 7 bases matching TRBD1. CDR3 length: 15 amino acids. Trimming took 2 bases from V and 5 from J; bases not matched to a gene: 6. Germline CDR1 reads ENHRY; CDR2 reads SYGVKD. The CDR3 region is CAISERGDSHNEQFF. The CDR3 DNA reads as TGTGCCATCAGTGAGCGAGGGGACAGCCACAATGAGCAGTTCTTC.

V and J are TRBV4-3 and TRBJ2-2; TRBD1 might be the D (6 bases). V lost 0 bases and J 6 bases, leaving 11 bases between the germline ends. The CDR3 sequence is 15 residues long. The germline V gene has CDR1 LGHNA and CDR2 YSLEER. The CDR3 sequence is CASSQEVWGPGELFF. In DNA, the CDR3 is TGCGCCAGCAGCCAAGAAGTATGGGGGCCCGGGGAGCTGTTTTTT.